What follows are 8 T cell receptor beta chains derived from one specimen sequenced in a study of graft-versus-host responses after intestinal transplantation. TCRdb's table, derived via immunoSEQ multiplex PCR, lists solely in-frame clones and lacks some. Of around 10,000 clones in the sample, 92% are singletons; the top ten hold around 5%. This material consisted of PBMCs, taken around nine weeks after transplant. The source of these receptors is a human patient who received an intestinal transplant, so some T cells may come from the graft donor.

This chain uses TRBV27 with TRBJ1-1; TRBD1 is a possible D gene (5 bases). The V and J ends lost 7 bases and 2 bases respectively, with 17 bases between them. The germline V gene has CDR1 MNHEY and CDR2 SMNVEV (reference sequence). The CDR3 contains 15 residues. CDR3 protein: CASKSGYRRNTEAFF. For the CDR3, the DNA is TGTGCCAGCAAATCGGGCTACAGGCGAAACACTGAAGCTTTCTTT.

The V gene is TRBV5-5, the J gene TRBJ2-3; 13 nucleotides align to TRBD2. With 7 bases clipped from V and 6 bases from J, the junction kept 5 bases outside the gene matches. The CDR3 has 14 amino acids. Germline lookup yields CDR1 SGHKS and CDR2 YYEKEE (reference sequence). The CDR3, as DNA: TGTGCCAGCGAGGGACTAGCGGGAAGGGATACGCAGTATTTT. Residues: CASEGLAGRDTQYF.

CDR3 in amino acids: CASSQDGGPTDTQYF. CDR3 DNA sequence: TGTGCCAGCAGCCAAGATGGGGGGCCCACAGATACGCAGTATTTT. The chain recombines TRBV4-2 with TRBJ2-3; D is tentatively TRBD1 or TRBD2 (6 bases each). Deletions cut 0 bases from V and 2 bases from J, with 9 bases between. Germline assignment: CDR1 LGHNA and CDR2 YNFKEQ. The CDR3 contains 15 residues.

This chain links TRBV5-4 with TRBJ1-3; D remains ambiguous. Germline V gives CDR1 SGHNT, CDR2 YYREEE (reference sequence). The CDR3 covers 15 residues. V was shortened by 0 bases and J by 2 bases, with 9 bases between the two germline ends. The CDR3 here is CASSLAGPPGNTIYF. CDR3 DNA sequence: TGTGCCAGCAGCTTGGCTGGGCCCCCTGGAAACACCATATATTTT.

The CDR3 nucleotides are TGTGCCAGCACTGCAGCAGGAGGGACAGGGCGGGGCTCCTACGAGCAGTACTTC. Protein: CASTAAGGTGRGSYEQYF. V and J are TRBV6-4 and TRBJ2-7, with 9 bases aligning to TRBD1. Per the germline V gene, CDR1 is MRHNA and CDR2 is SNTAGT. This CDR3 region has 18 residues. V gave up 7 bases and J gave up 0 bases; unmatched junction bases: 16.

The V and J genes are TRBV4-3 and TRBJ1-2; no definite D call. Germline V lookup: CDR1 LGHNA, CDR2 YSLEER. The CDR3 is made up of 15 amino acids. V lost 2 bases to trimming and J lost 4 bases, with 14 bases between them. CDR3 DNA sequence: TGCGCCAGCAGCCAATTTACAGATTTCGGCTATGGCTACACCTTC. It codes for CASSQFTDFGYGYTF.

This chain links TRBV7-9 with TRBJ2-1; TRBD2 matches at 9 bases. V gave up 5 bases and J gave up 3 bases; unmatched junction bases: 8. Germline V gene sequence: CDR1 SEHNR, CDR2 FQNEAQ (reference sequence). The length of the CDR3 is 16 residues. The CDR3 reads CASSPGGRGGYNEQFF. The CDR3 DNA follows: TGTGCCAGCAGCCCTGGAGGGCGGGGGGGCTACAATGAGCAGTTCTTC.

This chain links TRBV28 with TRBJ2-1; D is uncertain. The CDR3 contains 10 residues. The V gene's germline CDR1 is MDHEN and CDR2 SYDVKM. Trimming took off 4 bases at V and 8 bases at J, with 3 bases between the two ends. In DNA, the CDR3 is TGTGCCAGCAGTTCCTATGAGCAGTTCTTC. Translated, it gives CASSSYEQFF.